This entry lists 3 T cell receptor beta chains sequenced from one sample in a study of human T cells and chemical hapten exposure. The time point here: pre-sensitization, week 0. Indicated treatment: therapeutic diphenylcyclopropenone sensitization with weekly scalp DPC. One entry per CDR3 protein results from TCRdb running MiXCR on the RACE reads. The data hold about 350,000 distinct CDR3 sequences, with over 5% observed a single time. Sample: whole blood, taken in connection with sensitization to the hapten diphenylcyclopropenone (DPC). The receptors shown here come from a woman between 18 and 30 years old with alopecia areata. Some clones in this sample may be carry-over from other donors' samples.

This clonotype was detected only a few times. The CDR3 nucleotides are TGTGCCAGCAGCTTCACCGGGGAAAACATTCAGTACTTC. Translation gives CASSFTGENIQYF. The chain combines TRBV5-7 with TRBJ2-4; TRBD2 is a possible D gene (5 bases). TRBV5-7 is marked as an open reading frame, function uncertain. V was shortened by 2 bases and J by 5 bases, with 8 bases between the two germline ends. CDR3 length: 13 amino acids.

This chain joins TRBV7-6 and TRBJ2-6; TRBD1 matches at 7 bases. Per germline, CDR1 SGHVS and CDR2 FNYEAQ. The ends lost 4 bases at V and 13 bases at J; junction bases unmatched: 13. CDR3 size: 15 residues. Written as DNA, the CDR3 is TGTGCCAGCAGCTACGGCCGGACAGGCCAAGGGGTCCTGACTTTC. This translates into CASSYGRTGQGVLTF. Full variable domain (outside the CDR3, taken from reference TRBV7-6 and TRBJ2-6): GAGVSQSPRYKVTKRGQDVALRCDPISGHVSLYWYRQALGQGPEFLTYFNYEAQQDKSGLPNDRFSAERPEGSISTLTIQRTEQRDSAMYRCASSYGRTGQGVLTFGAGSRLTVL.

V and J are TRBV6-1 and TRBJ2-3; 10 positions agree with TRBD1. V trimming: 7 bases; J trimming: 0 bases; junction bases outside the gene matches: 7. The CDR3 has 16 residues. The germline gives CDR1 MNHNS, CDR2 SASEGT. The CDR3 coding sequence is TGTGCCAGCACGTTCCGGGGACAGGGGAGCACAGATACGCAGTATTTT. Its translation is CASTFRGQGSTDTQYF.